This TCR beta chain was sequenced in a study of neurological immune-mediated disorders (dated by TCRdb to between 2018 and 2020). In the study overall: Among the approximately 35 multiple sclerosis patients, relapsing-remitting MS accounted for about 31 and secondary progressive MS accounted for 3. Peripheral blood TCR-beta repertoires from HTLV-I-associated myelopathy (HAM/TSP) patients, multiple sclerosis patients and healthy controls were compared by UMI-based sequencing. The roughly 110 TCR-beta libraries covered PBMC samples along with longitudinal samples, technical triplicates, and paired sorted CD4+ and CD8+ T-cell subsets. The cohort included around 70 subjects: roughly 15 with HAM/TSP, some 35 with multiple sclerosis, and some 20 healthy controls.

Unsorted PBMC libraries were generated from 2 million PBMCs stored in RNAlater at -80 °C until RNA extraction. The multiple sclerosis patients were enrolled in a US clinical protocol that used magnetic resonance imaging to evaluate disease progression. Peripheral blood was subjected to Ficoll-Hypaque density gradient centrifugation to isolate PBMCs, which were then cryopreserved in liquid nitrogen. This clonotype came up many times. The target of this receptor is not known. No base quality information exists; no much larger clone differs at one position. cDNA synthesis used template-switch 5'RACE with a primer carrying a 10-nucleotide random unique molecular identifier tagging each TCR transcript. Each sequencing run produced over 170 million TCR-beta sequences covering 15-18 subjects. The RNeasy kit was used for extraction of total RNA. Using the KAPA Real-time Library Amplification kit, TCR-beta VDJ regions were amplified with primers for the TCR constant region and the 5'RACE anchor. Sample indexes and Illumina adaptors were added in a first PCR, after which library yield was increased in a second PCR. After Ampure bead purification, the roughly 650 bp TCR product was size-selected on a 2% E-gel SizeSelection system. Before pooling, libraries had their quality checked on a Bioanalyzer, their concentration measured with Qubit, and their quantity determined with the Kapa Library Quantification kit. Libraries were sequenced paired-end 2 x 150 bp on an Illumina HiSeq 2500. To increase sequence diversity, roughly 24-30% phiX was spiked into each library pool. Concerning the study's data processing: Quality-filtered reads were processed with the UMI-based MiGEC pipeline, which removed over 75% of raw TCR sequences during error correction. VDJ genes were aligned to IMGT germline references, and each clonotype was defined by a unique CDR3 amino acid sequence together with V-J genes. Clonal expansion, Shannon diversity and CDR3 relatedness (CalcPairwiseDistances, ClusterSamples) were evaluated with VDJtools, and phylogenetic trees were built with CLCbio workbench. A clone was classed as expanded if it had 8 or more unique UMIs, a cutoff based on coefficient-of-variation modelling across technical triplicates. TCRdb reran the public reads through fastp at Q25 and MiXCR, keeping productive beta chains. CDR3 protein duplicates are merged, each entry listing the most common genes and DNA. These V and J calls rely on TCRdb rather than the paper's analysis. The sample records some 43,000 distinct CDR3 sequences, roughly 2.5% of which are singletons. Roughly 12% of the sample is in the top ten clones.

The study at large found these results: Across subjects, expanded clones never shared an identical CDR3 amino acid sequence, which suggests that the TCR-beta repertoires in every group were private. TCR clonal expansion was highest in HAM/TSP patients and lowest in MS patients, with MS patients falling below even healthy controls. In phylogenetic analysis, the repertoires of 18 of 34 MS patients grouped into a cluster of related CDR3 sequences, which suggests a possible signature at the repertoire level. No association of the MS cluster with clinical or MRI features was observed, and the need for larger cohorts was stated by the authors.

From the cysteine up to the phenylalanine, the CDR3 has a length of 15 residues. Of the read, only the CDR3 DNA is kept; its 45 bases are in frame from base 1. Here V drops 4 bases and J drops 6 bases, and the junction holds 6 bases not matched to any gene. In the germline V gene, CDR1 corresponds to MDHEN and CDR2 to SYDVKM. Sequencing input: PBMCs. In this chain, TRBV28 is recombined with TRBJ2-7, and TRBD2 matches 13 of the central bases. This clonotype was obtained from a man aged 30-40 years with multiple sclerosis. The CDR3 here reads CASSSGLAGVSEQYF. The nucleotide sequence is given as TGTGCCAGCAGTTCAGGACTAGCGGGAGTGAGCGAGCAGTACTTC.